This TCR beta chain was recovered during a study of T-cell memory formation after mild COVID-19. Study findings and constraints: Second-wave clones that peaked on day 37 lacked confirmed SARS-CoV-2 specificity. Cross-reactive memory seemingly joined, as some responding clones were found in pre-infection memory.

V gave up 5 bases and J gave up 6 bases; unmatched junction bases: 9. Germline-derived CDR1 and CDR2 are SEHNR and FQNEAQ (reference sequence). CDR3 size: 15 residues. One entry per CDR3 protein, called by TCRdb with MiXCR from the 5' RACE reads. The data contain under 550,000 distinct CDR3 sequences, roughly 18% of them singletons. There are a few counts of this clonotype. The antigen is unknown. The specimen sequenced was PBMCs or a T cell subset sorted from them (not recorded which). This TCR came from a man younger than 30 who had mild COVID-19 (a few samples of this study predate the infection). Cell type and time point are not known. The chain joins TRBV7-9 to TRBJ2-3, with TRBD1 matching 9 bases. Here the CDR3 reads CASSLIGTGFDTQYF. In DNA, the CDR3 is TGTGCCAGCAGCCTCATCGGGACAGGGTTTGATACGCAGTATTTT.